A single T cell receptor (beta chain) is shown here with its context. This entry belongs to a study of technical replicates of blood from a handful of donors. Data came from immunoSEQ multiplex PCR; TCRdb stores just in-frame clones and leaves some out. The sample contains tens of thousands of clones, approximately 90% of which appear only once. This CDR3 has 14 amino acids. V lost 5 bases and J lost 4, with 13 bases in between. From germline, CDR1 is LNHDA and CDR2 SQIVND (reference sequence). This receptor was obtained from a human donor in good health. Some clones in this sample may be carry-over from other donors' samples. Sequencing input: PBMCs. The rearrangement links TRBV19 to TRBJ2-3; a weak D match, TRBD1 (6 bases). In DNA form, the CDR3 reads TGTGCCAGTAGTGACAGGTTTGTCTCAGATACGCAGTATTTT. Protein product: CASSDRFVSDTQYF.